This T cell receptor (beta chain) was profiled in a study of blood T cell repertoires in COVID-19. Across the study: COVID-19 samples from acute and convalescent phases originated in the United States, Italy and Spain. Sample material is recorded as cDNA or gDNA derived from T cells, B-cell-depleted T cells, or PBMCs.

Original data processing: The authors estimated nucleated cell counts from reference gene primer amplification. Sequencing used immunoSEQ multiplex PCR; TCRdb keeps in-frame clones, though not all of them. V and J calls and clone size are copied from that table; D and trimming were computed from the DNA. This table holds 150,000 to 200,000 clones, around four fifths found once. The germline gives CDR1 LNHDA, CDR2 SQIVND (reference sequence). This CDR3 has 15 residues. V lost 5 bases and J lost 2; bases outside the gene matches: 6. This clone has only a few counts. The chain uses TRBV19 and TRBJ2-1; 7 bases fit TRBD1. The source material was peripheral blood. This receptor was taken from a woman aged 30 to 39 with acute or convalescent COVID-19. The CDR3 bases are TGTGCCAGTAGTCACGGACAGGAACCCTACAATGAGCAGTTCTTC. Translation gives CASSHGQEPYNEQFF. Drawing the rest from reference TRBV19 and TRBJ2-1, the complete variable domain is DGGITQSPKYLFRKEGQNVTLSCEQNLNHDAMYWYRQDPGQGLRLIYYSQIVNDFQKGDIAEGYSVSREKKESFPLTVTSAQKNPTAFYLCASSHGQEPYNEQFFGPGTRLTVL.